A selection of T cell receptor beta chains follows, all from one sample in a study of blood T cell repertoires in COVID-19. Profiled with immunoSEQ multiplex PCR; TCRdb holds only in-frame clones, not every one. Of around 150,000 clones detected, over 75% appear once; the ten largest clones hold approximately 10%. Source material: PBMCs or T cells enriched from blood (not recorded which). The source is a man between 45 and 60 years old who had recovered from COVID-19. CDR3s include the opening cysteine and the closing phenylalanine or tryptophan. A D gene is named only where the DNA matches it firmly. Not every row has a clone size; where given, it reads once, few, many or a size class.

clone_size: NA
v_call: TRBV14
j_call: TRBJ2-2
d_call: NA
cdr3_length: 16
cdr3_nt: TGTGCCAGCAGTCCAAGGAGTGGGAGGAACACCGGGGAGCTGTTTTTT
cdr3_aa: CASSPRSGRNTGELFF

clone_size: NA
v_call: TRBV12-3/TRBV12-4
j_call: TRBJ1-4
d_call: NA
cdr3_length: 13
cdr3_nt: TGTGCCGCCGCCACAGCCACTAATGAAAAACTGTTTTTT
cdr3_aa: CAAATATNEKLFF

clone_size: few
v_call: TRBV9
j_call: TRBJ1-2
d_call: NA
cdr3_length: 14
cdr3_nt: TGTGCCAGCAGCCCAGGGGACCACCACTATGGCTACACCTTC
cdr3_aa: CASSPGDHHYGYTF

clone_size: NA
v_call: TRBV7-8
j_call: TRBJ2-5
d_call: NA
cdr3_length: 13
cdr3_nt: TGTGCCAGCAGCCGCGACAGGAAAGAGACCCAGTACTTC
cdr3_aa: CASSRDRKETQYF

clone_size: NA
v_call: TRBV28
j_call: TRBJ2-1
d_call: TRBD2
cdr3_length: 14
cdr3_nt: TGTGCCAGCAGTTTATCGGGGGGAACCAATGAGCAGTTCTTC
cdr3_aa: CASSLSGGTNEQFF

clone_size: NA
v_call: TRBV2
j_call: TRBJ1-5
d_call: TRBD1
cdr3_length: 15
cdr3_nt: TGTGCCAGCAGTTGGGGACAGGGGGTGTATCAGCCCCAGCATTTT
cdr3_aa: CASSWGQGVYQPQHF

clone_size: NA
v_call: TRBV28
j_call: TRBJ2-7
d_call: NA
cdr3_length: 13
cdr3_nt: TGTGCCAGCAGTTCCAGGGGCCCCTACGAGCAGTACTTC
cdr3_aa: CASSSRGPYEQYF

clone_size: NA
v_call: TRBV4-2
j_call: TRBJ2-7
d_call: NA
cdr3_length: 15
cdr3_nt: TGTGCCAGCAGCCAAGAGCGACAGTATGACTACGAGCAGTACTTC
cdr3_aa: CASSQERQYDYEQYF

clone_size: NA
v_call: TRBV5-5
j_call: TRBJ2-2
d_call: TRBD1
cdr3_length: 19
cdr3_nt: TGTGCCAGCAGCTTTAGTTTTTCGGGACAGGGGCGCCACACCGGGGAGCTGTTTTTT
cdr3_aa: CASSFSFSGQGRHTGELFF

clone_size: few
v_call: TRBV7-9
j_call: TRBJ2-1
d_call: TRBD1
cdr3_length: 17
cdr3_nt: TGTGCCAGCCTGGGGGACAGGGTAAAGGCTCCCTACAATGAGCAGTTCTTC
cdr3_aa: CASLGDRVKAPYNEQFF

clone_size: NA
v_call: TRBV28
j_call: TRBJ1-6
d_call: TRBD1
cdr3_length: 15
cdr3_nt: TGTGCCAGCAGTCTCGGGACAGGATATAATTCACCCCTCCACTTT
cdr3_aa: CASSLGTGYNSPLHF

clone_size: NA
v_call: TRBV2
j_call: TRBJ2-5
d_call: TRBD1
cdr3_length: 19
cdr3_nt: TGTGCCAGCAGCTCCGGGACAGGGTGGGACACCCCAGACCAAGAGACCCAGTACTTC
cdr3_aa: CASSSGTGWDTPDQETQYF

clone_size: NA
v_call: TRBV10-1
j_call: TRBJ1-5
d_call: TRBD1
cdr3_length: 16
cdr3_nt: TGCGCCACCAGGGGGGAGGACCCCAATAGCAATCAGCCCCAGCATTTT
cdr3_aa: CATRGEDPNSNQPQHF

clone_size: NA
v_call: TRBV6-5
j_call: TRBJ2-3
d_call: TRBD2
cdr3_length: 15
cdr3_nt: TGTGCCAGCAGCTTAGCGGGAGGGCCAACAGATACGCAGTATTTT
cdr3_aa: CASSLAGGPTDTQYF

clone_size: once
v_call: TRBV29-1
j_call: TRBJ1-1
d_call: TRBD1
cdr3_length: 13
cdr3_nt: TGCAGCGTTGGAGGACAGGGTTACACTGAAGCTTTCTTT
cdr3_aa: CSVGGQGYTEAFF

clone_size: NA
v_call: TRBV5-1
j_call: TRBJ2-5
d_call: TRBD1
cdr3_length: 15
cdr3_nt: TGCGCCAGCAGCGTAATACAGGGGAACCAAGAGACCCAGTACTTC
cdr3_aa: CASSVIQGNQETQYF

clone_size: NA
v_call: TRBV9
j_call: TRBJ2-1
d_call: NA
cdr3_length: 15
cdr3_nt: TGTGCCAGCAGCGTAGCTCTAAGCTCCTACAATGAGCAGTTCTTC
cdr3_aa: CASSVALSSYNEQFF

clone_size: NA
v_call: TRBV7-6
j_call: TRBJ2-2
d_call: TRBD2
cdr3_length: 18
cdr3_nt: TGTGCCAGCAGCTTAGGTCCCGCTAGCGGGGGGAACACCGGGGAGCTGTTTTTT
cdr3_aa: CASSLGPASGGNTGELFF

clone_size: NA
v_call: TRBV13
j_call: TRBJ1-6
d_call: TRBD1
cdr3_length: 16
cdr3_nt: TGTGCCAGCAGCCTTGGGGACAGCAGAGGATCATCACCCCTCCACTTT
cdr3_aa: CASSLGDSRGSSPLHF

clone_size: NA
v_call: TRBV9
j_call: TRBJ2-7
d_call: TRBD1
cdr3_length: 14
cdr3_nt: TGTGCCAGCAGCGTAGGAGGACAGGGGTACGAGCAGTACTTC
cdr3_aa: CASSVGGQGYEQYF